Listed below are T cell receptor beta chains from one sample, sequenced in a study of blood T cell repertoires in COVID-19. This table comes from immunoSEQ multiplex PCR, and its TCRdb copy is limited to in-frame clones, with some not included. This sample carries approximately 300,000 clones, about 90% of them seen once, and the ten largest clones take over 5.5%. Sequenced: peripheral blood. Receptors were obtained from a woman in her 50s with COVID-19, enrolled during active disease. The CDR3 runs from the conserved cysteine through the conserved F or W. Clone size, where shown, is once, few, many, or a class for clones that have expanded.

length	size	V	J	CDR3
15	-	TRBV18	TRBJ1-2	CASSPPDTSPYGYTF
16	-	TRBV14	TRBJ1-2	CASSQEHWQGWYGYTF
16	-	TRBV19	TRBJ1-4	CASSIVAGRMVEKLFF
15	-	TRBV4-2	TRBJ2-1	CASSLPPGQGDEQFF
14	-	TRBV30	TRBJ1-4	CAWSEQSVYEKLFF
15	-	TRBV7-6	TRBJ2-1	CASSHTGGAYNEQFF
19	-	TRBV5-1	TRBJ2-1	CASSLVAGGLGSSYNEQFF
15	-	TRBV5-8	TRBJ2-7	CASSLAGLADYEQYF
13	-	TRBV5-6	TRBJ2-3	CASSGRRRLTQYF
15	-	TRBV18	TRBJ1-1	CASSPWGNANTEAFF
13	-	TRBV6-5	TRBJ2-3	CASKAGSTDTQYF
16	-	TRBV11-2	TRBJ2-5	CASSFYWTDRQETQYF
16	-	TRBV18	TRBJ1-6	CASSPAWQGVRSPLHF
15	-	TRBV6-6	TRBJ1-2	CASSYSRKPNYGYTF
15	once	TRBV9	TRBJ2-5	CASSQDGIYQETQYF
15	-	TRBV19	TRBJ2-3	CASQGGRIGTDTQYF
14	-	TRBV4-2	TRBJ1-4	CASSQVQGDQKLFF
17	-	TRBV19	TRBJ2-4	CASSPQGDSRAKNIQYF
16	-	TRBV9	TRBJ1-1	CASSPRDGTRNTEAFF
14	-	TRBV29-1	TRBJ2-7	CSVVGDKSVYEQYF
14	-	TRBV7-9	TRBJ2-3	CASSYDFQPDTQYF
11	once	TRBV20-1	TRBJ2-1	CSARRNNEQFF
18	-	TRBV5-1	TRBJ2-2	CASSIPGQGALDTGELFF
15	-	TRBV6-2/TRBV6-3	TRBJ2-7	CASSFRVLDGYEQYF
13	-	TRBV5-4	TRBJ2-5	CASSLEHRETQYF
18	-	TRBV28	TRBJ2-6	CASTLVWERVSGANVLTF
16	-	TRBV25-1	TRBJ1-4	CASSEGGAGGNEKLFF
18	-	TRBV4-2	TRBJ1-4	CASSQDLGQGLTNEKLFF
12	once	TRBV19	TRBJ2-7	CASSPRDYEQYF
16	-	TRBV5-4	TRBJ1-1	CASSHPGQGGRTEAFF
13	-	TRBV3-1/TRBV3-2	TRBJ2-3	CASIGDRGIAQYF
11	-	TRBV20-1	TRBJ2-2	CSAQGSGELFF
15	few	TRBV21-1	TRBJ2-7	CASSKRRRKLYEQYF
14	-	TRBV6-5	TRBJ1-2	CASTGRTDSYGYTF
18	-	TRBV6-2/TRBV6-3	TRBJ2-4	CASSPGLAGFRAKNIQYF
16	-	TRBV5-4	TRBJ2-3	CASSYGGSGSADTQYF